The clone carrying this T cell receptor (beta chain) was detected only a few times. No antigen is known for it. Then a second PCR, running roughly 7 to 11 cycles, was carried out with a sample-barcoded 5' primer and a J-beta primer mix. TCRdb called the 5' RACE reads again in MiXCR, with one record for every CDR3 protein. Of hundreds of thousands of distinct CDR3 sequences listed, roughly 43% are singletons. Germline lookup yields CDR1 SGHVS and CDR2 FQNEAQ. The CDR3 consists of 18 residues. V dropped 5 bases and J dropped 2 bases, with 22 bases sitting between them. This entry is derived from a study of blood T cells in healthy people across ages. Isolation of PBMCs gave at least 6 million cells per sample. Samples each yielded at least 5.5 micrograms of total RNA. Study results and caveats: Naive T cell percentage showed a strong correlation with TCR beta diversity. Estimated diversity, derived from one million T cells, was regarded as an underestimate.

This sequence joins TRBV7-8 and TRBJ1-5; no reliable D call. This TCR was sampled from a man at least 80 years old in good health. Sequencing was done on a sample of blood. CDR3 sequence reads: CASSGRRLQARGNQPQHF. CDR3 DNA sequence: TGTGCCAGCAGCGGGAGGCGGTTGCAAGCTCGGGGCAATCAGCCCCAGCATTTT.